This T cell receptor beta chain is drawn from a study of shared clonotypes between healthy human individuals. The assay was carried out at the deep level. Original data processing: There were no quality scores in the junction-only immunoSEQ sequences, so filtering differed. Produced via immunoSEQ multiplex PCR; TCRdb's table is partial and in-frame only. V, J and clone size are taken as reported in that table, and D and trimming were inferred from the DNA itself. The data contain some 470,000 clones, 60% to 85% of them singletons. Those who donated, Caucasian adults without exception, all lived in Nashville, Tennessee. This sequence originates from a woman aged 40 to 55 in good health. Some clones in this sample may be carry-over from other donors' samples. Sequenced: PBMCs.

The CDR3 is CATSSLRVYGYTF. The DNA of the CDR3 is TGTGCCACCAGCAGTCTACGGGTTTATGGCTACACCTTC. The chain is built from TRBV15 and TRBJ1-2; D gene ambiguous. V was cut by 3 bases and J by 5 bases, with 10 bases left in between. Germline CDR1 is LNHNV and CDR2 is YYDKDF (reference sequence). The CDR3 extends over 13 amino acids.